This record covers a single T cell receptor beta chain. Antigen: not known. A universal primer site and UMIs were added as TCR cDNA was made by 5'RACE template switching. TCRdb used MiXCR to reprocess the 5' RACE reads, holding one entry per CDR3 protein. The sample consists of 200,000 to 300,000 distinct CDR3 sequences, over 10% of them appearing once. The data stem from a study of T cells after yellow fever vaccination. General study results and limits: CD4 and CD8 compartments shared a small share of clonotypes.

The TCR sequence derives from a man aged 25 to 40 who received the YFV17D yellow fever vaccine. The sequencing used CD4+ T cells sorted from PBMCs, collected 45 days after the yellow fever booster vaccination.

The CDR3 DNA follows: TGCAGTGCCGGTGAGGGTTTCCCCTACGAGCAGTACTTC. Translating it yields CSAGEGFPYEQYF. The rearrangement links TRBV20-1 to TRBJ2-7, with D possibly matching TRBD2 (5 bases). CDR1 and CDR2 (germline): DFQATT, SNEGSKA (reference sequence). Trimming cost V 6 bases and J 2 bases, with 14 bases left between them. This CDR3 region has 13 residues.